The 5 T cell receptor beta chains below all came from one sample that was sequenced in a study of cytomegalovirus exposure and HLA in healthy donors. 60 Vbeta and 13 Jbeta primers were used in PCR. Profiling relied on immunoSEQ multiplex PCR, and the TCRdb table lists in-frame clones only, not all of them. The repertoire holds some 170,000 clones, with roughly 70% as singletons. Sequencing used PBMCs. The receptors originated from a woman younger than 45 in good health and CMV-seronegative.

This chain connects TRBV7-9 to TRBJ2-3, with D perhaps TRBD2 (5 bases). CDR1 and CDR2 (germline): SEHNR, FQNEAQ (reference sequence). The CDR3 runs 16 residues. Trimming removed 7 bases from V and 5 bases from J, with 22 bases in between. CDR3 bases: TGTGCCAGCACGAGTCTGAGGGCCGTCGGTAGAGATACGCAGTATTTT. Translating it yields CASTSLRAVGRDTQYF.

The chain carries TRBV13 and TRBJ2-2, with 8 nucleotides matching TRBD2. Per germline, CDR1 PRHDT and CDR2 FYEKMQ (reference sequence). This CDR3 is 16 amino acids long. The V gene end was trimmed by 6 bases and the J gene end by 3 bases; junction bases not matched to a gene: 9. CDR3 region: CASRSIAGWYTGELFF. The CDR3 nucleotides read TGTGCCAGCAGATCGATAGCGGGATGGTACACCGGGGAGCTGTTTTTT.

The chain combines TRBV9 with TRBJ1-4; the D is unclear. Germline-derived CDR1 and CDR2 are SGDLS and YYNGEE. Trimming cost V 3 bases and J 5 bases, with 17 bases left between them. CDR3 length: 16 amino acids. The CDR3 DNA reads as TGTGCCAGCAGCGGTTCCGCGGGTCACAAGAATGAAAAACTGTTTTTT. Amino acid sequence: CASSGSAGHKNEKLFF.

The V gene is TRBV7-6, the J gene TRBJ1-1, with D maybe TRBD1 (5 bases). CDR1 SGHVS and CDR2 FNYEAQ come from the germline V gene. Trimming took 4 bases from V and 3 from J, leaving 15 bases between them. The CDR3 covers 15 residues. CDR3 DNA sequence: TGTGCCAGCAGCTCGACTCAGGGTGGTCACACTGAAGCTTTCTTT. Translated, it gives CASSSTQGGHTEAFF.

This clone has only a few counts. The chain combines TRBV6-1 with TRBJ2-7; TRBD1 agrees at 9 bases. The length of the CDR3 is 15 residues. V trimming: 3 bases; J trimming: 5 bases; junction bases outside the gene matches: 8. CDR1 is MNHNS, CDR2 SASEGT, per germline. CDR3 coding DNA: TGTGCCAGCAGTGAGGGGGACAGGGTTCCCAACGAGCAGTACTTC. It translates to CASSEGDRVPNEQYF.